Presented here are 28 T cell receptor beta chains from one specimen sequenced in a study of CD8 T cells in ankylosing spondylitis listed by TCRdb under 2017. The library was built by means of 5' RACE. Instrument used: Illumina HiSeq 2500. TCRdb took the public reads, trimmed them with fastp at Q25, ran MiXCR for clone calling and kept in-frame beta chains. Rows are combined by CDR3 protein, so each entry shows the most common genes and DNA. Counted in this sample were tens of thousands of distinct CDR3 sequences; 27% of them appeared once. The ten largest clonotypes hold around 60% of the sample. Sequenced material: blood, either unsorted or a sorted T cell fraction (not recorded which). These receptor sequences come from a male donor with ankylosing spondylitis or in good health (not recorded which).

The rearrangement links TRBV7-9 to TRBJ2-4; tentative D call: TRBD1 (6 bases). Trimming took off 7 bases at V and 10 bases at J, with 14 bases between the two ends. Germline V gene data show CDR1 as SEHNR and CDR2 as FQNEAQ (reference sequence). This CDR3 is built from 12 residues. The DNA of the CDR3 is TGTGCCAGCACAGAATCACAGGGTATTCAGTACTTC. Its translation: CASTESQGIQYF.

The chain uses TRBV7-3 and TRBJ2-2, with D perhaps TRBD2 (6 bases). V was shortened by 5 bases and J by 4 bases, with 8 bases between the two germline ends. CDR1 SGHTA and CDR2 FQGTGA come from the germline V gene. The CDR3 is made up of 13 amino acids. CDR3 protein: CASSPAGTGELFF. CDR3 sequence (DNA): TGTGCCAGCAGCCCAGCGGGCACCGGGGAGCTGTTTTTT.

The V gene is TRBV12-3 or TRBV12-4, the J gene TRBJ2-2; D not resolved. The germline V and J ends were trimmed by 6 bases and 4 bases, with 15 bases remaining between them. The CDR3 runs to 15 residues. CDR3 protein: CASSPVIGSTGELFF. The CDR3 DNA sequence: TGTGCCAGCAGCCCTGTAATTGGATCCACCGGGGAGCTGTTTTTT.

This clonotype appeared a few times. This rearrangement joins TRBV20-1 to TRBJ1-1; 7 bases align to TRBD1. Trimming took 6 bases from V and 11 from J; bases not matched to a gene: 15. Germline lookup yields CDR1 DFQATT and CDR2 SNEGSKA (reference sequence). The CDR3 has 13 amino acids. CDR3 nucleotide sequence: TGCAGTGCCCCTTCCAGACAGGGCACGTTTGCTTTCTTT. Its translation: CSAPSRQGTFAFF.

This chain connects TRBV5-6 to TRBJ2-4; D tentatively fits TRBD1 or TRBD2 (5 bases each). CDR3 length: 15 amino acids. CDR1 is SGHDT and CDR2 is YYEEEE in the germline V gene. V dropped 1 base and J dropped 7 bases, with 15 bases sitting between them. This CDR3 reads CASSLRGRERNIQYF. The CDR3 region has the DNA TGTGCCAGCAGCTTGCGGGGCAGGGAGAGGAACATTCAGTACTTC. Supplemented by reference TRBV5-6 and TRBJ2-4, the full variable domain reads DAGVTQSPTHLIKTRGQQVTLRCSPKSGHDTVSWYQQALGQGPQFIFQYYEEEERQRGNFPDRFSGHQFPNYSSELNVNALLLGDSALYLCASSLRGRERNIQYFGAGTRLSVL.

This chain uses TRBV20-1 with TRBJ1-1; D unclear. Germline values: CDR1 DFQATT, CDR2 SNEGSKA (reference sequence). The CDR3 consists of 11 residues. Trimming cost V 3 bases and J 4 bases, with 6 bases left between them. CDR3 sequence: CSASVSTEAFF. CDR3 nucleotide sequence: TGCAGTGCTAGCGTTTCCACTGAAGCTTTCTTT.

V and J are TRBV27 and TRBJ1-4, with 11 bases lining up with TRBD1. The V segment lost 5 bases and the J segment 5 bases; nucleotides outside the gene matches: 10. Germline loops: CDR1 MNHEY, CDR2 SMNVEV (reference sequence). CDR3 length: 17 residues. CDR3 nucleotide sequence: TGTGCCAGCAGTCCTCGGACAGGGGGCGCGTCGAATGAAAAACTGTTTTTT. It translates to CASSPRTGGASNEKLFF. Full variable domain (outside the CDR3, taken from reference TRBV27 and TRBJ1-4): EAQVTQNPRYLITVTGKKLTVTCSQNMNHEYMSWYRQDPGLGLRQIYYSMNVEVTDKGDVPEGYKVSRKEKRNFPLILESPSPNQTSLYFCASSPRTGGASNEKLFFGSGTQLSVL.

A few counts support this clonotype. The rearrangement links TRBV7-3 to TRBJ2-2; TRBD1 matches 7 bases. CDR1 and CDR2 (germline): SGHTA, FQGTGA. V dropped 2 bases and J dropped 4; count of bases not matched to a gene: 4. The length of the CDR3 is 15 residues. The CDR3 reads CASSLDGTATGELFF. CDR3 nucleotides: TGTGCCAGCAGCTTAGACGGGACAGCCACCGGGGAGCTGTTTTTT.

There are a few counts of this clonotype. The chain couples TRBV6-1 to TRBJ2-7, with 12 bases lining up with TRBD2. The CDR3 is made up of 15 amino acids. The germline gives CDR1 MNHNS, CDR2 SASEGT. With 6 bases clipped from V and 5 bases from J, the junction kept 8 bases outside the gene matches. CDR3 sequence reads: CASRSTSGRRHEQYF. The CDR3 nucleotides are TGTGCCAGCAGATCCACTAGCGGGAGGCGTCACGAGCAGTACTTC.

This clonotype was seen a handful of times. This chain joins TRBV5-1 and TRBJ2-7; 8 bases are a match to TRBD1. Germline loops: CDR1 SGHRS, CDR2 YFSETQ. CDR3 length equals 13 residues. J was trimmed by 5 bases and V by 2 bases; bases with no gene match: 3. The CDR3 region has the DNA TGCGCCAGCAGCTTCGGACAGGGCGACGAGCAGTACTTC. Translation: CASSFGQGDEQYF.

This clonotype was seen ten or more times. The chain links TRBV12-3 or TRBV12-4 to TRBJ2-7; D not certain. V was shortened by 7 bases and J by 0 bases, with 10 bases between the two germline ends. CDR3 size: 13 residues. CDR3 region: CASMASLSYEQYF. The CDR3 nucleotides are TGTGCCAGCATGGCTTCCCTCTCCTACGAGCAGTACTTC.

The V and J genes are TRBV20-1 and TRBJ2-1; TRBD2 matches at 10 bases. The ends lost 0 bases at V and 2 bases at J; junction bases unmatched: 4. Per the germline V gene, CDR1 is DFQATT and CDR2 is SNEGSKA (reference sequence). The CDR3 has 16 amino acids. CDR3 sequence reads: CSARDPSGRAYNEQFF. CDR3 DNA: TGCAGTGCTAGAGACCCAAGCGGGAGGGCCTACAATGAGCAGTTCTTC.

This CDR3 is CAWSFNTGELFF. CDR3 coding DNA: TGTGCCTGGAGCTTTAACACCGGGGAGCTGTTTTTT. The chain uses TRBV30 and TRBJ2-2, with D unresolved. This CDR3 is built from 12 residues. Germline V gene lookup returns CDR1 GTSNPN and CDR2 SVGIG (reference sequence). V was cut by 3 bases and J by 2 bases, with 4 bases left in between.

The V gene is TRBV5-5, the J gene TRBJ2-5; D is ambiguous. Trimming shortened V by 5 bases and J by 10 bases, and 12 bases separated the two germline ends. Germline CDR1 SGHKS, CDR2 YYEKEE (reference sequence). CDR3 length equals 11 residues. The CDR3, as DNA: TGTGCCAGCAGTTATGCCATGGGCCAGTACTTC. This translates into CASSYAMGQYF.

The CDR3 spells CASSESWASQTGELFF. Written as DNA, the CDR3 is TGTGCCAGCAGTGAATCTTGGGCTAGCCAAACCGGGGAGCTGTTTTTT. This chain links TRBV25-1 with TRBJ2-2, with D tentatively TRBD2 (5 bases). The CDR3 extends over 16 amino acids. Germline CDR1 and CDR2: MGHDK and SYGVNS. Trimming cost V 1 base and J 5 bases, with 14 bases left between them.

This clonotype was seen more than once but under ten times. This chain connects TRBV20-1 to TRBJ2-5, with D possibly TRBD1 on 5 matching bases. Looked up from germline, CDR1 is DFQATT and CDR2 is SNEGSKA (reference sequence). This CDR3 is 13 amino acids long. Trimming removed 5 bases at V and 4 bases at J, with 14 bases between. This CDR3 reads CSAVQVMSETQYF. CDR3 nucleotide sequence: TGCAGTGCTGTACAGGTTATGTCAGAGACCCAGTACTTC.

DNA for the CDR3: TGTGCCAGCAGTGCCAGACCGGGACCGGGGGGGCACAATGAGCAGTTCTTC. Amino acids: CASSARPGPGGHNEQFF. The chain joins TRBV2 to TRBJ2-1, with 8 bases aligning to TRBD2. Germline CDR1 is SNHLY and CDR2 is FYNNEI. Trimming at V came to 4 bases and at J to 5 bases, leaving 13 bases not matched to a gene. The CDR3 contains 17 residues.

This clonotype has a handful of counts. The chain carries TRBV11-2 and TRBJ1-3; tentatively, D is TRBD1 (5 bases). Germline V gene lookup returns CDR1 SGHAT and CDR2 FQNNGV. This CDR3 comprises 16 residues. With 5 bases removed from V and 1 base from J, the gap between germline ends came to 15 bases. DNA of the CDR3: TGTGCCAGCAGCCGGAGTGTGGGGGATTCTGGAAACACCATATATTTT. Residues: CASSRSVGDSGNTIYF.

In this sample, this clonotype turned up a few times. CDR3 sequence: CASSRYSGANVLTF. The CDR3 region has the DNA TGTGCCAGCAGCCGTTACTCTGGGGCCAACGTCCTGACTTTC. V gene TRBV7-2 combines with J gene TRBJ2-6; D uncertain. Germline CDR1 and CDR2: SGHTA and FQGNSA. V was trimmed by 5 bases and J by 0 bases, leaving 5 bases between them. The CDR3 has 14 amino acids.

Written as DNA, the CDR3 is TGCAGTGCGCCGTTGGGGGTAGAGACCCAGTACTTC. This encodes CSAPLGVETQYF. V gene TRBV20-1 combines with J gene TRBJ2-5; D might be TRBD1 or TRBD2, each matching 5 bases. Trimming took 6 bases from V and 4 from J, leaving 12 bases between them. Germline loops: CDR1 DFQATT, CDR2 SNEGSKA (reference sequence). The CDR3 covers 12 residues.

This clonotype came up many times. V usage is TRBV5-1 and J usage is TRBJ1-1, with D possibly matching TRBD1 (5 bases). The V gene lost 4 bases and the J gene lost 6 bases, with 13 bases spanning the gap. CDR1 and CDR2 (germline): SGHRS, YFSETQ. This CDR3 is 13 amino acids long. The CDR3 DNA sequence: TGCGCCAGCAGCGCCGACTGGGGCCCTGAAGCTTTCTTT. Translation: CASSADWGPEAFF.

The V and J genes are TRBV5-1 and TRBJ1-1; 7 bases match TRBD1. The germline V gene has CDR1 SGHRS and CDR2 YFSETQ. With 5 bases clipped from V and 3 bases from J, the junction kept 4 bases outside the gene matches. The CDR3 is 13 amino acids. Here the CDR3 DNA reads TGCGCCAGCAGAGTCGGACAGGACACTGAAGCTTTCTTT. Its translation: CASRVGQDTEAFF.

V is TRBV5-6 and J is TRBJ1-4; D is unclear. The CDR3 is made up of 13 amino acids. Germline V lookup: CDR1 SGHDT, CDR2 YYEEEE. Trimming pared 4 bases from V and 8 bases from J, leaving 12 bases between. The CDR3 nucleotides read TGTGCCAGCAGCCTGGACCCGCGGGAAAAACTGTTTTTT. It codes for CASSLDPREKLFF.

V usage is TRBV5-1 and J usage is TRBJ1-1, with D hard to call. V was trimmed by 4 bases and J by 1 base, leaving 8 bases between them. The CDR3 runs 13 residues. CDR1 and CDR2 from the germline V gene are SGHRS and YFSETQ. CDR3 loop: CASSIDTNTEAFF. The CDR3 bases are TGCGCCAGCAGCATTGACACGAACACTGAAGCTTTCTTT.

In its sample, this clonotype was seen a few times. The rearrangement uses TRBV20-1 and TRBJ1-5, with D possibly TRBD1 on 5 matching bases. Germline V gene lookup returns CDR1 DFQATT and CDR2 SNEGSKA (reference sequence). V was clipped by 7 bases and J by 3 bases, with 13 bases between them. CDR3 length: 13 amino acids. This CDR3 is CSGKTGVNQPQHF. Here the CDR3 DNA reads TGCAGTGGAAAGACGGGGGTCAATCAGCCCCAGCATTTT.

This clonotype was recorded a few times. The chain couples TRBV20-1 to TRBJ2-1; 12 positions agree with TRBD2. Per the germline V gene, CDR1 is DFQATT and CDR2 is SNEGSKA (reference sequence). V gave up 6 bases and J gave up 9 bases; unmatched junction bases: 9. The length of the CDR3 is 14 residues. As DNA, the CDR3 is TGCAGTGCGTCCGGGACTAGCGGGTTTGGTGAGCAGTTCTTC. This sequence encodes CSASGTSGFGEQFF.

This chain connects TRBV5-1 to TRBJ2-7; possibly TRBD1 for D (6 bases). V dropped 4 bases and J dropped 2 bases, with 13 bases sitting between them. This CDR3 region has 14 residues. The germline gives CDR1 SGHRS, CDR2 YFSETQ. CDR3: CASSTYRDPYEQYV. The CDR3 nucleotides read TGCGCCAGCAGCACCTACAGGGACCCCTACGAGCAGTACGTC.

The rearrangement joins TRBV5-5 to TRBJ2-2; D is uncertain. Trimming stripped 4 bases from V and 5 bases from J, with 12 bases between. The CDR3 is 14 amino acids. Germline-derived CDR1 and CDR2 are SGHKS and YYEKEE (reference sequence). The CDR3 DNA reads as TGTGCCAGCAGCGGGTCCATTTCGACCGGGGAGCTGTTTTTT. Amino acid sequence: CASSGSISTGELFF.